A selection of T cell receptor beta chains follows, all from one sample in a study of early T cells in non-severe SARS-CoV-2 infection. MiXCR, run by TCRdb on the 5' RACE reads, gives a single entry per CDR3 protein. The sample consists of tens of thousands of distinct CDR3 sequences, less than 5.5% of them appearing once. The sample was whole blood, taken at baseline. These receptors were taken from an adult who was a healthcare worker with PCR-confirmed SARS-CoV-2 infection or an uninfected control (not recorded which). Both conserved end residues are part of each CDR3. D genes are given only for firm matches. Clone sizes are given selectively: once, few, many, or a class where the clone is expanded.

NA	TRBV20-1	TRBJ1-5	many	TGCAGTGCTAGAGGGCAAGGGACTAGCAATCAGCCCCAGCATTTT	CSARGQGTSNQPQHF
TRBD1	TRBV20-1	TRBJ2-1	many	TGCAGTCACCCGGGGACAGGGGGCAATGAGCAGTTCTTC	CSHPGTGGNEQFF
TRBD2	TRBV20-1	TRBJ2-3	many	TGCAGTGCTAGAAGGACCCTAGCGGGAGCCCTCTCTTTCGGGGAGACGCAGTATTTT	CSARRTLAGALSFGETQYF
NA	TRBV7-2	TRBJ2-3	few	TGTGCCAGCAGCTTAGCGCAGGCTACGGAATCCACAGATACGCAGTATTTT	CASSLAQATESTDTQYF
TRBD2	TRBV29-1	TRBJ2-3	many	TGCAGCGTTGAACTGCTAGCGGGACGGACAGATACGCAGTATTTT	CSVELLAGRTDTQYF
NA	TRBV20-1	TRBJ1-1	many	TGCAGTGCCAGAGAACTGGAGGGAGCTTTCTTT	CSARELEGAFF
NA	TRBV5-4	TRBJ1-1	few	TGTGCCAGCAGCTCCACAAACCAACCCGAAGCTTTCTTT	CASSSTNQPEAFF
NA	TRBV19	TRBJ2-7	NA	TGTGCCAGTAGTTCCAAAAGCGGGCGAGCCTACGAGCAGTACTTC	CASSSKSGRAYEQYF
NA	TRBV7-6	TRBJ2-1	many	TGTGCCAGCAGCTGGGCGAGGGGCAATGAGCAGTTCTTC	CASSWARGNEQFF
TRBD1	TRBV2	TRBJ2-2	NA	TGTGCCAGCAGTGGGACAGGGGGACCAAGGGGCAACACCGGGGAGCTGTTTTTT	CASSGTGGPRGNTGELFF
NA	TRBV7-9	TRBJ2-3	few	TGTGCCAGCAGCTTAGCGCTAATACGCACAGATACGCAGTATTTT	CASSLALIRTDTQYF
NA	TRBV2	TRBJ1-2	few	TGTGCCAGCATGAGGGGACTGACCGACTATGGCTACACCTTC	CASMRGLTDYGYTF
NA	TRBV4-1	TRBJ1-2	many	TGCGCCAGCAGCCAAGGGCACAGGGCTGACAGGGGCTACACCTTC	CASSQGHRADRGYTF
TRBD1	TRBV6-5	TRBJ1-2	many	TGTGCCAGCAGCCGACAGGGCAAGGGAGCTAACTATGGCTACACCTTC	CASSRQGKGANYGYTF
NA	TRBV12-3/TRBV12-4	TRBJ1-1	few	TGTGCCAGCACAATGAACACTGAAGCTTTCTTT	CASTMNTEAFF
NA	TRBV4-1	TRBJ1-4	many	TGCGCCAGCAGCCAAGATCTAGGCCCCGGAGGGATAAATGAAAAACTGTTTTTT	CASSQDLGPGGINEKLFF
NA	TRBV12-3/TRBV12-4	TRBJ2-7	few	TGTGCCAGCAGTCCTCGGGAGACTAGCTACGAGCAGTACTTC	CASSPRETSYEQYF
NA	TRBV20-1	TRBJ1-6	many	TGCAGTGCTAGAGAGGGTCAGAATAATTCACCCCTCCACTTT	CSAREGQNNSPLHF
NA	TRBV7-7	TRBJ2-7	many	TGTGCCAGCAGCCCGCAGTTAGGGGAGGTCCACGAGCAGTACTTC	CASSPQLGEVHEQYF
NA	TRBV27	TRBJ1-6	many	TGTGCCAGCAGTTTATCTCCACGGGGGCATAATTCACCCCTCCACTTT	CASSLSPRGHNSPLHF
TRBD1	TRBV20-1	TRBJ1-6	many	TGCAGTGCTAGATTGGGGACAGGGAATTCACCCCTCCACTTT	CSARLGTGNSPLHF
TRBD1	TRBV30	TRBJ1-2	NA	TGTGCCTGGAGTGCGGACAGGAACTATGGCTACACCTTC	CAWSADRNYGYTF
NA	TRBV18	TRBJ1-1	few	TGTGCCAGCTCACCACCCCGGGACGGCGCTGAAGCTTTCTTT	CASSPPRDGAEAFF
NA	TRBV12-5	TRBJ2-2	many	TGTGCTAGTGGTCAGAGACCGAACACCGGGGAGCTGTTTTTT	CASGQRPNTGELFF
NA	TRBV5-8	TRBJ2-1	many	TGTGCCAGCAGCTTTGAGAGAGGTTCCTACAATGAGCAGTTCTTC	CASSFERGSYNEQFF
TRBD2	TRBV19	TRBJ2-3	few	TGTGCCAGTAAATCCCCGGGACTAAGAGATACGCAGTATTTT	CASKSPGLRDTQYF
TRBD1	TRBV7-9	TRBJ2-7	many	TGTGCCAGCAGCCCAACAGGGGTCCCCTCCTACGAGCAGTACTTC	CASSPTGVPSYEQYF
TRBD2	TRBV7-8	TRBJ2-2	NA	TGTGCCAGCAGCTTAGTACTAGCGTTTACCGGGGAGCTGTTTTTT	CASSLVLAFTGELFF
NA	TRBV3-1	TRBJ1-2	many	TGTGCCAGCGCTGCTGGGAACTATGGCTACACCTTC	CASAAGNYGYTF
NA	TRBV18	TRBJ2-7	many	TGTGCCAGCTCACGGGGCGGTTCCGCCTACGAGCAGTACTTC	CASSRGGSAYEQYF